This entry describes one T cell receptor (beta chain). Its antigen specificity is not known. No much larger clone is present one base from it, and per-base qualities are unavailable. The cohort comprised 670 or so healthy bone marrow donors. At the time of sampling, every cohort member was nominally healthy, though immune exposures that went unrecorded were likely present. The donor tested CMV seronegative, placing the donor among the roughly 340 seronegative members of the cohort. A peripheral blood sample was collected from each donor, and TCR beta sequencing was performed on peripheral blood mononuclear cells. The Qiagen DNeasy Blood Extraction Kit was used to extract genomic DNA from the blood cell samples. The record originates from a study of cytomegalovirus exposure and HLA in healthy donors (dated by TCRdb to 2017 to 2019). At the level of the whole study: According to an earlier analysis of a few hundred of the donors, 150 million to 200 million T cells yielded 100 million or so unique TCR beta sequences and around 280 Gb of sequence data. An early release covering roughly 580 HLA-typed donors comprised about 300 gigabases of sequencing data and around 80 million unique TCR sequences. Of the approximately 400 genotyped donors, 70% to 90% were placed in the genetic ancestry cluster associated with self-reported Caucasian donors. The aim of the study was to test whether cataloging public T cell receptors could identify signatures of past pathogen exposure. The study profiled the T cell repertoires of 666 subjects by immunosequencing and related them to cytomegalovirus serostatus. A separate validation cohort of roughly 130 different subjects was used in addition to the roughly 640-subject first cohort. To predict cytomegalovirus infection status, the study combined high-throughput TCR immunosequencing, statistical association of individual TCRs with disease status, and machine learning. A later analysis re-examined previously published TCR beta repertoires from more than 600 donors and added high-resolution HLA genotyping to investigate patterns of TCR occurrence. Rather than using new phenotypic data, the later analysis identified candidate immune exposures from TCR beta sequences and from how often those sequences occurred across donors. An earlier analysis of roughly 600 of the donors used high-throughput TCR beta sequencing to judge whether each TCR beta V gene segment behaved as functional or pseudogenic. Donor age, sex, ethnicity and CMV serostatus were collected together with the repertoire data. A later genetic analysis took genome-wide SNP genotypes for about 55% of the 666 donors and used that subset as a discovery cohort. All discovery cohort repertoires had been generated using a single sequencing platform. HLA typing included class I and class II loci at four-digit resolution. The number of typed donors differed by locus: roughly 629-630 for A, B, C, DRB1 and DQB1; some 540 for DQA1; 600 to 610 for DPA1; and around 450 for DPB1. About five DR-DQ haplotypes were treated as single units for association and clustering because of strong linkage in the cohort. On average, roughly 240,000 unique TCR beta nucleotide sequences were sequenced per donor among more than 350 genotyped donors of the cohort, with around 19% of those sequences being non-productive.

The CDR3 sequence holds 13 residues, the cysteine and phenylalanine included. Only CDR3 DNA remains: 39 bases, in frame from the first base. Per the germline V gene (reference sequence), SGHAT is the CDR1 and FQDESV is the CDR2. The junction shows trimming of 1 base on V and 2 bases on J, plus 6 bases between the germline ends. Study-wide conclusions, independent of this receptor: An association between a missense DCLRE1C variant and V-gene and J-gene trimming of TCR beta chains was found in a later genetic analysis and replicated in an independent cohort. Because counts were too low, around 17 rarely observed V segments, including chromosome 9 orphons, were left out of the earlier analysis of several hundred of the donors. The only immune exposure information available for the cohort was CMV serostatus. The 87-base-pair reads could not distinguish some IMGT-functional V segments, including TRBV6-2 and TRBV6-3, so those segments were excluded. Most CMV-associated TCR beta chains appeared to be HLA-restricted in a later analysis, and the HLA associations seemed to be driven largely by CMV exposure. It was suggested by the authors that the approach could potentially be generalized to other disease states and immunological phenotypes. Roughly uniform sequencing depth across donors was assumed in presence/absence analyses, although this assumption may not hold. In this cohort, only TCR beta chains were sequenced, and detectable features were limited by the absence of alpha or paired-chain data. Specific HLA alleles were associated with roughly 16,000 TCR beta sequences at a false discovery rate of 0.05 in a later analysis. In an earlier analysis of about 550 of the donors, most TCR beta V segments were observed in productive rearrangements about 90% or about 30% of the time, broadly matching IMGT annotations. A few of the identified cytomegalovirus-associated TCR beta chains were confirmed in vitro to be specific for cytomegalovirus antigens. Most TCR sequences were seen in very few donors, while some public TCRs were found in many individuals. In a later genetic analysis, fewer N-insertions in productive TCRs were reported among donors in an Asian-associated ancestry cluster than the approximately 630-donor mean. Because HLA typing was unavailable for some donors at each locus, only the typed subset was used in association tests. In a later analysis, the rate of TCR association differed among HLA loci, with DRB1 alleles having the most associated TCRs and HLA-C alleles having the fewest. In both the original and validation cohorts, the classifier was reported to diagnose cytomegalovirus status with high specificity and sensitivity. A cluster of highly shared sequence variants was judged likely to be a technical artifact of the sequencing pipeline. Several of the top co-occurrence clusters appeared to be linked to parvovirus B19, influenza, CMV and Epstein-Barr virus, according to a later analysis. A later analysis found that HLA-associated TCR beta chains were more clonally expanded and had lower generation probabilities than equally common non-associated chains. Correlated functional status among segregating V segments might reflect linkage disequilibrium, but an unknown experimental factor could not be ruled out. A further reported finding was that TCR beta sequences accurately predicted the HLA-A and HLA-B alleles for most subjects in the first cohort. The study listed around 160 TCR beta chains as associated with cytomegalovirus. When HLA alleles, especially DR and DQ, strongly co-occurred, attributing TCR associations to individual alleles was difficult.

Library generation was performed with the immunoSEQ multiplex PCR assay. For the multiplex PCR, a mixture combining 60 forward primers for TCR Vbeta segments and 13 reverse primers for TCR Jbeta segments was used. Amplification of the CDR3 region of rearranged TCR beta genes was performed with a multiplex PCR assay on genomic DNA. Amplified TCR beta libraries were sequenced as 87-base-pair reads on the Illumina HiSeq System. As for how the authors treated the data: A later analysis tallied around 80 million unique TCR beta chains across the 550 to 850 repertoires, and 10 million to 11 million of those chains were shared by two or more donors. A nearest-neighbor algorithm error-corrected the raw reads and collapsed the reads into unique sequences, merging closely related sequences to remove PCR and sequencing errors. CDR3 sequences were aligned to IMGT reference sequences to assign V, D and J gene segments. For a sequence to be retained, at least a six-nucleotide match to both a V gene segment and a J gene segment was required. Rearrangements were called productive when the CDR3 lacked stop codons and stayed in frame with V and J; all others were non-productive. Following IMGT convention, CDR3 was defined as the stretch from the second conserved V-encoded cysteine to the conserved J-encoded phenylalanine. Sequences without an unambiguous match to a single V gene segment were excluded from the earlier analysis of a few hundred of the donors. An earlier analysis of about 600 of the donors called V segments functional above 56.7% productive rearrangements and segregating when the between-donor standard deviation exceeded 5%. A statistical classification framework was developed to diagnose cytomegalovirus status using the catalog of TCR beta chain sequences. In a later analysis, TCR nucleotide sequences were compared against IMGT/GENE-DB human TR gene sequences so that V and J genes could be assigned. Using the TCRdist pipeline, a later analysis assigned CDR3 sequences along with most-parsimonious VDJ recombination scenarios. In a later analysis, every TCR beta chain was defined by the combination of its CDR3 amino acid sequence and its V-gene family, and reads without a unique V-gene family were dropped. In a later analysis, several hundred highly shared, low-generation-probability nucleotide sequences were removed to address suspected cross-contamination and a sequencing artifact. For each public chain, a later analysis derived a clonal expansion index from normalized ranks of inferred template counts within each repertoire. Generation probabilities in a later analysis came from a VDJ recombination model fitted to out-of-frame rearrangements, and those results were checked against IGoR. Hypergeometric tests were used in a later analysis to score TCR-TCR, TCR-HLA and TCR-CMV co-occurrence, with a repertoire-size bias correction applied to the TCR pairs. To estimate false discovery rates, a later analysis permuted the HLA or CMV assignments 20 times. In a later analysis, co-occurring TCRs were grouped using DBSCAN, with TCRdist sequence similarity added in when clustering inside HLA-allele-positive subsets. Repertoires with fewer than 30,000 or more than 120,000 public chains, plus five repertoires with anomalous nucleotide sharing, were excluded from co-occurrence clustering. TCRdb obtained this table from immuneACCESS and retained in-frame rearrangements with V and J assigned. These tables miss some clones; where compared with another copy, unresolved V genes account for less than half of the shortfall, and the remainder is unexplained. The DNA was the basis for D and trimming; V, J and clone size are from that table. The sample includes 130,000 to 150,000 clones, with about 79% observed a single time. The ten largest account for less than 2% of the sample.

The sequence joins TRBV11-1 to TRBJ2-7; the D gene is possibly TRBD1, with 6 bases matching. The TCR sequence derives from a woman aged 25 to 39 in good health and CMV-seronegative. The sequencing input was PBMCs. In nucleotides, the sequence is TGTGCCAGCAGCTTAGGGACAGCCTACGAGCAGTACTTC. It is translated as CASSLGTAYEQYF.